This T cell receptor (beta chain) was recorded in a study of identical twins. Overall study findings and caveats: One should note that invariant MAIT and iNKT cells could partly confound zero-insertion analyses.

As regards this clonotype: Its specificity is not known.

TCRdb recomputed calls from the 5' RACE reads with MiXCR, one row per CDR3 protein. The sample has more than 600,000 distinct CDR3 sequences; roughly 18% are singletons. Separately, the same data were catalogued under a study of T cells expressing NK-cell markers. This second report adds: Source material for TCR beta repertoires consisted of sorted CD3+CD56+NKG2C+, CD3+CD56+NKG2C- and CD3+CD56-NKG2C+ T cells. In a handful of donors, dominant CD3+CD56+NKG2C+ clones formed 1.0-7.0% of CD8+ cells.

The specimen was PBMCs. The clonotype originates from a woman aged 18-30 years in good health.

CDR3 sequence: CASSPWDQYQETQYF. For the CDR3, the DNA is TGTGCCAGCAGCCCCTGGGACCAGTACCAAGAGACCCAGTACTTC. The V gene is TRBV7-9, the J gene TRBJ2-5; D may be TRBD1 or TRBD2 (5 bases each). CDR3 length: 15 residues. V was trimmed by 5 bases and J by 0 bases, leaving 13 bases between them. Germline CDR1 and CDR2: SEHNR and FQNEAQ (reference sequence).